The T cell receptor (beta chain) under discussion was sequenced for a study of blood T cell repertoires in COVID-19. On the study more broadly: PBMCs, B-cell-depleted T cells, or T cells provided the cDNA or gDNA that made up the material.

Membership in each cohort depended on participant-reported clinical history. Before being deemed recovered, Cohort 3 donors had two negative PCRs, clearance, or symptom resolution. Per the original data handling: Reference gene primer amplification gave estimated nucleated cell counts. Produced via immunoSEQ multiplex PCR; TCRdb's table is partial and in-frame only. The V and J calls and clone size were taken over from that table, and D and trimming were inferred from the DNA. The sample yields roughly 190,000 clones, about 89% seen once. This CDR3 region has 15 residues. Germline CDR1 MDHEN, CDR2 SYDVKM. V shed 6 bases and J 6 bases; nucleotides not matched to a gene: 10.

This sequence originates from a woman between 18 and 29 years old who had recovered from COVID-19. V usage is TRBV28 and J usage is TRBJ2-3, with 9 positions matching TRBD1. Source material: PBMCs or T cells enriched from blood (not recorded which). The CDR3 DNA sequence: TGTGCCAGCAGGACGGGACAGGGCGCGTCGGATACGCAGTATTTT. Residues: CASRTGQGASDTQYF.